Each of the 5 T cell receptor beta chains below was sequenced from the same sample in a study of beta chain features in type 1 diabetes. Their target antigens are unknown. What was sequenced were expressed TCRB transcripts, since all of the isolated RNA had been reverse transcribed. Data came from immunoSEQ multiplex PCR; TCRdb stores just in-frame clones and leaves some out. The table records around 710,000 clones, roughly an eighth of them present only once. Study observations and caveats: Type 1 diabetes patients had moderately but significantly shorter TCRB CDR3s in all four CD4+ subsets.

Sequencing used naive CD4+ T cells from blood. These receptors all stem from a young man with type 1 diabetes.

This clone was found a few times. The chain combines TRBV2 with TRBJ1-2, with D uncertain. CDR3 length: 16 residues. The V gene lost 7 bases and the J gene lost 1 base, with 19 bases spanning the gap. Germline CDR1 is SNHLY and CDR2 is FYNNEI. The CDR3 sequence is CASKKEAGTGNYGYTF. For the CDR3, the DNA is TGTGCCAGCAAAAAAGAGGCGGGCACCGGTAACTATGGCTACACCTTC.

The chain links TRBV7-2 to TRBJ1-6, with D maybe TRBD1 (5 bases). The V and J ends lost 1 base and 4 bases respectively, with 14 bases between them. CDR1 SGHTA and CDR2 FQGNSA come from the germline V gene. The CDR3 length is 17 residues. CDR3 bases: TGTGCCAGCAGCTTAGAGGGGCAGATCACGTATAATTCACCCCTCCACTTT. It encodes CASSLEGQITYNSPLHF.

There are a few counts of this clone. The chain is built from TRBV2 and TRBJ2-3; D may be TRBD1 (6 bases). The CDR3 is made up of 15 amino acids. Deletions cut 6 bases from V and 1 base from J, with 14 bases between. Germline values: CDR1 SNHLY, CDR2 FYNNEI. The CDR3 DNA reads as TGTGCCAGCAGAAATCGGGCAGGGGGCACAGATACGCAGTATTTT. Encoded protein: CASRNRAGGTDTQYF.

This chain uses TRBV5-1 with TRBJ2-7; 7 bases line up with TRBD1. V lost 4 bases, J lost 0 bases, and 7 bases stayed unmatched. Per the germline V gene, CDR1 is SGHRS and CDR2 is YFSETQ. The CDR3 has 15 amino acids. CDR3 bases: TGCGCCAGCAGCCAGGGACAGCCGAGCTCCTACGAGCAGTACTTC. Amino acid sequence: CASSQGQPSSYEQYF.

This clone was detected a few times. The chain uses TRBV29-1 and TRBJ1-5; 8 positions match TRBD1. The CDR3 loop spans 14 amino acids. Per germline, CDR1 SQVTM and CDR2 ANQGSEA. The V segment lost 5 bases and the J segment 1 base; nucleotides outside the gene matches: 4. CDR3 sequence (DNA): TGCAGCGTTAGCCAGGGGGCGAGCAATCAGCCCCAGCATTTT. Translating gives CSVSQGASNQPQHF.